The sequence of this T cell receptor (beta chain) was determined in a study of blood T cell repertoires in COVID-19. Per the study methods: Amplifying reference gene primers gave estimates of nucleated cell counts. Using immunoSEQ multiplex PCR, the repertoire was profiled, and TCRdb retains in-frame clones only, with some absent. That table supplies the V and J calls and clone size; D and trimming were determined from the DNA. The sample shows approximately 180,000 clones, approximately 88% of them seen only once. This CDR3 is built from 16 residues. Trimming cost V 5 bases and J 1 base; bases outside gene matches: 8. The germline CDR1 and CDR2 sequences are MNHEY and SMNVEV (reference sequence). One Seattle source followed patients from active infection through their disease course.

Sample: peripheral blood. The receptor was isolated from a woman in her 40s with COVID-19, enrolled during active disease. The chain combines TRBV27 with TRBJ2-5; TRBD2 agrees at 9 bases. The CDR3 reads CASSPGLAGFQETQYF. CDR3 DNA sequence: TGTGCCAGCAGTCCCGGCCTAGCGGGATTCCAAGAGACCCAGTACTTC.